The 19 T cell receptor beta chains below were found in one sample sequenced in a study of T cells in Graves' hyperthyroidism and ophthalmopathy. Researchers took RNA transcripts and amplified the TCR beta CDR3 regions from them. Researchers ran a first-round RT-PCR on the TCR CDR3 using the HTBI primer set. TCRdb re-called the multiplex PCR reads with MiXCR, one entry per CDR3 protein. Of 650,000 to 850,000 distinct CDR3 sequences listed, roughly a sixth are singletons. The sample taken for sequencing was blood. Receptors were obtained from a woman in her fifties or sixties with Graves' hyperthyroidism that later progressed to Graves' ophthalmopathy.

This clonotype was seen a few times. V is TRBV7-9 and J is TRBJ2-1; TRBD2 might be the D (7 bases). The CDR3 consists of 16 residues. V lost 7 bases and J 7 bases, leaving 23 bases between the germline ends. CDR1 is SEHNR, CDR2 FQNEAQ, per germline (reference sequence). The CDR3, as DNA: TGTGCCAGCATGGATCTTAGGGGGGGGTCTGGGAATGAGCAGTTCTTC. This gives the protein CASMDLRGGSGNEQFF.

This clonotype has a count of ten or more. The chain employs TRBV19 and TRBJ2-5; 7 bases fit TRBD2. The CDR3 length is 16 residues. V shed 5 bases, J shed 2 bases, and the junction held 11 bases outside the gene matches. CDR1 is LNHDA and CDR2 is SQIVND in the germline V gene (reference sequence). CDR3 nucleotide sequence: TGTGCCAGTAGTTCAGGCCCCGGGACTATTCAAGAGACCCAGTACTTC. Translating it yields CASSSGPGTIQETQYF.

Ten or more counts support this clonotype. This sequence joins TRBV10-3 and TRBJ1-4, with D uncertain. Trimming stripped 2 bases from V and 0 bases from J, with 4 bases between. The CDR3 length is 14 residues. The V gene's germline CDR1 is ENHRY and CDR2 SYGVKD. The CDR3 bases are TGTGCCATCAGTGAGGGCACAACTAATGAAAAACTGTTTTTT. Residues: CAISEGTTNEKLFF.

Many counts were recorded for this clonotype. V is TRBV5-1 and J is TRBJ2-5, with TRBD1 matching over 8 bases. The CDR3 has 15 residues. From germline, CDR1 is SGHRS and CDR2 YFSETQ. J lost 7 bases, V lost 5 bases, and 13 bases had no gene match. The CDR3 loop reads CASSTTGDSIGTQYF. As DNA, the CDR3 is TGCGCCAGCAGTACGACAGGGGATTCCATTGGGACCCAGTACTTC.

CDR3 nucleotides: TGTGCCAGCTCACCACCGGCCAGGGGCCTTTCAGGTTCACCCCTCCACTTT. Translated: CASSPPARGLSGSPLHF. The chain is built from TRBV18 and TRBJ1-6; a possible D gene is TRBD1 (6 bases). V was clipped by 0 bases and J by 9 bases, with 18 bases between them. CDR1 is KGHSH and CDR2 is LQKENI in the germline V gene. The CDR3 loop spans 17 amino acids.

The table lists this clonotype with a few counts. The rearrangement links TRBV7-8 to TRBJ2-3, with 14 bases lining up with TRBD2. Unmatched junction bases numbered 9, after V lost 4 bases and J lost 3 bases. This CDR3 spans 18 amino acids. The V gene's germline CDR1 is SGHVS and CDR2 FQNEAQ. The CDR3, as DNA: TGTGCCAGCAGCTCAGACCTGGGACTAGCGGGGGTTACAGATACGCAGTATTTT. Amino acid sequence: CASSSDLGLAGVTDTQYF.

The chain uses TRBV6-5 and TRBJ2-5; TRBD2 matches 14 bases. Germline CDR1 is MNHEY and CDR2 is SVGAGI. The ends lost 6 bases at V and 1 base at J; junction bases unmatched: 13. The CDR3 totals 19 residues. CDR3 nucleotide sequence: TGTGCCAGCAGCCCCCCCGGACTAGCGGGGGGCGCGGTCCAAGAGACCCAGTACTTC. Residues: CASSPPGLAGGAVQETQYF.

In this sample, this clonotype turned up many times. This chain's CDR3 is CASSLDVGQGMIGEQFF. DNA of the CDR3: TGTGCCAGCAGCTTAGATGTAGGACAGGGTATGATCGGTGAGCAGTTCTTC. The rearrangement links TRBV11-2 to TRBJ2-1, with 8 bases that match TRBD1. The V gene's germline CDR1 is SGHAT and CDR2 FQNNGV. The V segment lost 0 bases and the J segment 9 bases; nucleotides outside the gene matches: 13. The CDR3 is 17 amino acids.

Many counts were recorded for this clonotype. V usage is TRBV12-3 or TRBV12-4 and J usage is TRBJ2-1, with D maybe TRBD2 (5 bases). V was pared by 3 bases and J by 9 bases, with 12 bases between. CDR3 length: 13 amino acids. The CDR3 region is CASSFLALVEQFF. CDR3 in DNA: TGTGCCAGCAGTTTCTTAGCGCTGGTTGAGCAGTTCTTC.

This clonotype has at least ten counts. V is TRBV30 and J is TRBJ1-6; TRBD1 agrees at 8 bases. The CDR3 covers 16 residues. Germline loops: CDR1 GTSNPN, CDR2 SVGIG (reference sequence). Losses at the gene ends were 6 bases for V and 0 bases for J; bases not matched to a gene: 7. CDR3: CACPGQASSYNSPLHF. The CDR3 DNA reads as TGTGCCTGCCCGGGACAGGCGAGCTCCTATAATTCACCCCTCCACTTT.

This clonotype was observed at least ten times. The chain combines TRBV12-3 or TRBV12-4 with TRBJ1-5; D unresolved. This CDR3 has 15 residues. The V end was cut by 2 bases, the J end by 5 bases, with 13 bases between. The CDR3 DNA sequence: TGTGCCAGCAGTTTATCCGGGGAGAGCCATCAGCCCCAGCATTTT. Translating it yields CASSLSGESHQPQHF.

CDR3 protein: CASSPTGTGNTPQHF. CDR3 bases: TGTGCCAGCAGTCCAACCGGGACAGGTAATACGCCCCAGCATTTT. The chain couples TRBV27 to TRBJ1-5; TRBD1 matches 8 bases. With 5 bases clipped from V and 9 bases from J, the junction kept 12 bases outside the gene matches. CDR3 length equals 15 residues. The germline V gene encodes CDR1 MNHEY and CDR2 SMNVEV (reference sequence).

This clonotype occurred many times. V and J are TRBV11-2 and TRBJ2-1; no firm D call. CDR1 is SGHAT, CDR2 FQNNGV, per germline. The CDR3 runs 11 residues. The V and J ends lost 4 bases and 13 bases respectively, with 11 bases between them. CDR3 sequence reads: CASSSGPFQFF. The CDR3 DNA reads TGTGCCAGCAGCTCCGGACCATTTCAGTTCTTC.

This clonotype was seen only a few times. V and J are TRBV6-5 and TRBJ1-5; a weak D match, TRBD1 (5 bases). Per the germline V gene, CDR1 is MNHEY and CDR2 is SVGAGI. This CDR3 has 17 amino acids. Between the trimmed V and J ends, which lost 1 base and 0 bases, there was a span of 13 bases. The CDR3 loop reads CASSYFRQPNSNQPQHF. CDR3 nucleotide sequence: TGTGCCAGCAGTTACTTCCGACAGCCCAATAGCAATCAGCCCCAGCATTTT.

The chain couples TRBV7-2 to TRBJ2-3; D gene unclear. The CDR3 spans 16 residues. Germline CDR1 reads SGHTA; CDR2 reads FQGNSA. V gave up 0 bases and J gave up 3 bases, with 13 bases separating them. CDR3 DNA: TGTGCCAGCAGCTTAGCGGCGGCGACATTGACAGATACGCAGTATTTT. This gives the protein CASSLAAATLTDTQYF.

This sequence joins TRBV27 and TRBJ1-4; D is possibly TRBD1 (5 bases). Trimming took off 0 bases at V and 7 bases at J, with 12 bases between the two ends. CDR1 MNHEY and CDR2 SMNVEV come from the germline V gene (reference sequence). The CDR3 spans 15 residues. The CDR3 loop is CASSLSFGAGEKLFF. The CDR3 nucleotides are TGTGCCAGCAGTTTATCGTTTGGGGCGGGTGAAAAACTGTTTTTT.

Only a few counts were recorded for this clonotype. The V gene is TRBV20-1, the J gene TRBJ1-2, with a possible D match to TRBD1 (5 bases). Germline V gene sequence: CDR1 DFQATT, CDR2 SNEGSKA (reference sequence). The V and J ends lost 0 bases and 0 bases respectively, with 14 bases between them. The CDR3 covers 16 residues. In DNA form, the CDR3 reads TGCAGTGCTAGAGATGCAGGGCGACTCACTAACTATGGCTACACCTTC. Amino acid sequence: CSARDAGRLTNYGYTF.

This clonotype was counted between two and nine times. The genes are TRBV5-1 and TRBJ1-2; perhaps TRBD1 as D (5 bases). There are 14 residues in the CDR3. Trimming left V 3 bases short and J 4 bases short, with 13 bases between. CDR1 is SGHRS, CDR2 YFSETQ, per germline. The CDR3 here is CASSSGLYGYGYTF. In DNA, the CDR3 is TGCGCCAGCAGCTCAGGGCTTTACGGCTATGGCTACACCTTC.

V and J are TRBV5-1 and TRBJ1-2; 8 nucleotides agree with TRBD1. The CDR3 extends over 15 amino acids. CDR1 is SGHRS, CDR2 YFSETQ, per germline. V lost 4 bases and J lost 7; bases outside the gene matches: 12. Here the CDR3 DNA reads TGCGCCAGCAGCCTCCCCGGTGCAGGGGGCGTTGGCTACACCTTC. This encodes CASSLPGAGGVGYTF.